Presented here are 5 T cell receptor beta chains from one specimen sequenced in a study of long-term antiretroviral therapy in people with HIV (dated by TCRdb to between 2021 and 2024). The immunoSEQ hsTCRB v3.0 assay was used at survey level resolution to sequence the TRB variable region. What TCRdb holds here is the immuneACCESS table cut down to in-frame rearrangements. Part of the clones is not present; checked against another copy, under half of the missing clones reflect an unresolved V gene, and the others are unexplained. This sample gives 42,000 or so clones in total; 85% of them show up just once. The top ten constitute 5.5% to 6.5% of the sample. The sample consisted of unsorted PBMCs, taken 3.1 years after starting antiretroviral therapy. These receptors were obtained from a woman aged 50 to 60 with HIV.

The chain joins TRBV5-1 to TRBJ2-2, with D perhaps TRBD1 (6 bases). Germline V lookup: CDR1 SGHRS, CDR2 YFSETQ. Trimming stripped 9 bases from V and 13 bases from J, with 25 bases between. The CDR3 has 14 residues. This chain's CDR3 is CATKPTGPYPRLFF. In DNA form, the CDR3 reads TGCGCCACCAAGCCGACAGGTCCATACCCGCGGCTGTTTTTT.

The chain joins TRBV5-1 to TRBJ1-3, with 7 bases aligning to TRBD1. CDR1 and CDR2 (germline): SGHRS, YFSETQ. V gave up 7 bases and J gave up 0 bases; unmatched junction bases: 16. This CDR3 contains 18 residues. This chain's CDR3 is CASHPGQRELSSGNTIYF. The DNA of the CDR3 is TGCGCCAGCCACCCGGGACAGAGGGAGCTTAGCTCTGGAAACACCATATATTTT.

This chain connects TRBV4-1 to TRBJ1-2; 9 nucleotides align to TRBD1. Germline CDR1 and CDR2: MGHRA and YSYEKL. With V trimmed by 1 base and J by 4 bases, 4 bases remained unmatched. The CDR3 loop spans 15 amino acids. This chain's CDR3 is CASSQVQGALYGYTF. The CDR3 DNA sequence: TGCGCCAGCAGCCAAGTACAGGGGGCTCTCTATGGCTACACCTTC.

The V call is TRBV1, the J call TRBJ2-3; TRBD1, the table's D call, lacks a check against the DNA. TRBV1 is designated a pseudogene. This CDR3 is built from 18 residues. In DNA form, the CDR3 reads TGCACCAGCAGCCCCACAGAAGGCAGGGGCCCCTTGGCAGATACGCAGTATTTT. This encodes CTSSPTEGRGPLADTQYF.

V usage is TRBV18 and J usage is TRBJ1-2; D unresolved. This CDR3 is built from 13 residues. The V end lost 2 bases, the J end lost 3 bases, and 7 bases lay between the germline ends. Germline-derived CDR1 and CDR2 are KGHSH and LQKENI. CDR3 residues: CASSPSEDYGYTF. CDR3 DNA sequence: TGTGCCAGCTCACCATCCGAAGACTATGGCTACACCTTC.